Reported below is one T cell receptor (beta chain). The CDR3 consists of 14 residues. Trimming left V 7 bases short and J 3 bases short, with 13 bases between. Germline V CDR1 and CDR2: MDHEN, SYDVKM. Here immunoSEQ multiplex PCR was the method, and the copy in TCRdb shows in-frame clones only, minus some. The profile covers 60,000 or so clones, with just under 90% appearing a single time and 0.89% taken by the ten largest. These data come from a study of T cell changes during pregnancy in multiple sclerosis. The chain couples TRBV28 to TRBJ1-5; D is ambiguous. This sequence was found in a female donor in good health, enrolled as a control in a pregnancy study. Sequencing was performed on peripheral blood, taken in the first trimester of pregnancy. The CDR3 nucleotides are TGTGCCAGCAACGGCGGCGCGGACAATCAGCCCCAGCATTTT. It yields the protein CASNGGADNQPQHF.